The rows below give T cell receptor beta chains drawn from one sample of a study of blood T cell repertoires in COVID-19. Profiled with immunoSEQ multiplex PCR; TCRdb holds only in-frame clones, not every one. The table records under 150,000 clones, 79% of them present only once. The sequenced material came from peripheral blood. The source is a man aged 50 or older with active or convalescent COVID-19. The CDR3 runs from the conserved cysteine through the conserved F or W. Each record gives: J gene, D gene, clone size, V gene, CDR3 protein, CDR3 DNA. D genes are given only for firm matches. Clone size is not always given. Where it is, it says once, few, many or a class for expanded clones.

J: TRBJ1-1
D: .
size: .
V: TRBV5-5
CDR3: CASTLAGNTEAFF
DNA: TGTGCCAGCACCTTGGCGGGGAACACTGAAGCTTTCTTT

J: TRBJ2-7
D: .
size: .
V: TRBV21-1
CDR3: CASMKEREGHEQYF
DNA: TGTGCCAGCATGAAAGAGCGGGAGGGCCACGAGCAGTACTTC

J: TRBJ2-7
D: TRBD2
size: .
V: TRBV11-2
CDR3: CASSLGLAGGLYEQYF
DNA: TGTGCCAGCAGCTTAGGACTAGCGGGAGGTTTGTACGAGCAGTACTTC

J: TRBJ1-1
D: .
size: .
V: TRBV9
CDR3: CASSIGPSNTEAFF
DNA: TGTGCCAGCAGCATAGGGCCCTCGAACACTGAAGCTTTCTTT

J: TRBJ2-3
D: TRBD1
size: .
V: TRBV5-4
CDR3: CASSWDSSPSTDTQYF
DNA: TGTGCCAGCAGCTGGGACAGTAGCCCTAGCACAGATACGCAGTATTTT

J: TRBJ2-6
D: .
size: once
V: TRBV15
CDR3: CATSRDMVGGTAGANVLTF
DNA: TGTGCCACCAGCAGAGATATGGTAGGGGGTACCGCTGGGGCCAACGTCCTGACTTTC

J: TRBJ1-4
D: TRBD1
size: .
V: TRBV19
CDR3: CASSIAAGGHEKLFF
DNA: TGTGCCAGTAGTATAGCGGCAGGGGGCCATGAAAAACTGTTTTTT

J: TRBJ2-7
D: TRBD1
size: few
V: TRBV19
CDR3: CASSSGTGIHEQYF
DNA: TGTGCCAGTAGTTCCGGGACAGGGATCCACGAGCAGTACTTC

J: TRBJ1-4
D: TRBD1
size: .
V: TRBV15
CDR3: CATSTYRGEGEKLFF
DNA: TGTGCCACCAGTACCTACAGGGGGGAAGGGGAAAAACTGTTTTTT

J: TRBJ2-7
D: .
size: .
V: TRBV15
CDR3: CATSRDPAYEQYF
DNA: TGTGCCACCAGCAGAGATCCAGCCTACGAGCAGTACTTC

J: TRBJ1-1
D: TRBD1
size: .
V: TRBV19
CDR3: CASSLQGVEMNTEAFF
DNA: TGTGCCAGTAGCCTACAGGGGGTGGAGATGAACACTGAAGCTTTCTTT

J: TRBJ2-3
D: TRBD2
size: .
V: TRBV2
CDR3: CASDVAGWAQYF
DNA: TGTGCCAGCGATGTAGCGGGATGGGCGCAGTATTTT

J: TRBJ2-3
D: .
size: .
V: TRBV19
CDR3: CASSGGGGTTGTQYF
DNA: TGTGCCAGTAGCGGAGGGGGCGGAACGACGGGTACGCAGTATTTT

J: TRBJ2-6
D: .
size: .
V: TRBV6-6
CDR3: CASSYRGGAGANVLTF
DNA: TGTGCCAGCAGTTACCGAGGGGGGGCCGGGGCCAACGTCCTGACTTTC

J: TRBJ2-3
D: .
size: .
V: TRBV28
CDR3: CASVSGSHGGNTDTQYF
DNA: TGTGCCAGCGTAAGCGGCTCCCACGGCGGGAACACAGATACGCAGTATTTT

J: TRBJ2-7
D: .
size: .
V: TRBV30
CDR3: CAGILTGSYEQYF
DNA: TGTGCCGGAATCTTGACAGGTTCCTACGAGCAGTACTTC